This T cell receptor (beta chain) was sequenced during a study of blood T cell repertoires in COVID-19. TCRdb keeps only in-frame clones here, not all; method: immunoSEQ multiplex PCR. The repertoire holds around 220,000 clones, with around 80% as singletons. Germline trimming cut 3 bases from V and 7 bases from J; bases unmatched to any gene: 8. The CDR3 has 14 amino acids. Germline CDR1 is LGHDT and CDR2 is YNNKEL (reference sequence). Sequenced sample: peripheral blood. V usage is TRBV3-1 (or the pseudogene TRBV3-2) and J usage is TRBJ2-7; 8 bases are a match to TRBD1. The TCR originated in a man aged 25 to 40 with active or convalescent COVID-19. For the CDR3, the DNA is TGTGCCAGCAGCCAGGCCTCAGGGGGCCGGGAGCAGTACTTC. Its protein is CASSQASGGREQYF.